The 4 T cell receptor beta chains listed next were all sequenced from one sample in a study of shared clonotypes between healthy human individuals. The method was immunoSEQ multiplex PCR; TCRdb's version includes in-frame clones alone and lacks a portion of them. The sample carries about 470,000 clones, roughly 80% recorded once. Input material: PBMCs. These TCRs come from a woman in her 40s in good health. Some clones in this sample may be carry-over from other donors' samples.

J is TRBJ2-7 and V is TRBV4-2, with 11 bases fitting TRBD2. The CDR3 runs to 14 residues. Looked up from germline, CDR1 is LGHNA and CDR2 is YNFKEQ. With V trimmed by 5 bases and J by 6 bases, 6 bases remained unmatched. The chain's CDR3 is CASSTGTSGREQYF. CDR3 nucleotides: TGTGCCAGCAGCACCGGGACTAGCGGTCGCGAGCAGTACTTC.

This rearrangement joins TRBV19 to TRBJ2-5, with 12 bases that match TRBD2. Germline V lookup: CDR1 LNHDA, CDR2 SQIVND (reference sequence). V lost 1 base to trimming and J lost 4 bases; unmatched junction nucleotides: 10. This CDR3 is 18 amino acids long. The CDR3 is CASSIVGGLAGRTETQYF. In nucleotides, the CDR3 is TGTGCCAGTAGTATAGTCGGAGGACTAGCGGGAAGGACAGAGACCCAGTACTTC.

This clone has just one count. The V call is TRBV6-5, the J call TRBJ1-4, with TRBD1 as a possible D gene (5 bases). CDR1 and CDR2 from the germline V gene are MNHEY and SVGAGI. This CDR3 region has 15 residues. The V end lost 0 bases, the J end lost 5 bases, and 10 bases lay between the germline ends. This CDR3 is CASSYSGTLNEKLFF. CDR3 coding DNA: TGTGCCAGCAGTTACTCCGGGACCTTAAATGAAAAACTGTTTTTT.

The chain recombines TRBV28 with TRBJ2-7; D is perhaps TRBD1 (5 bases). CDR3 length: 12 residues. V was pared by 8 bases and J by 6 bases, with 14 bases between. Germline V gene lookup returns CDR1 MDHEN and CDR2 SYDVKM. The CDR3 DNA reads TGTGCCAGCGGCTTCAACCAGGGCGAGCAGTACTTC. Protein: CASGFNQGEQYF.